The 32 T cell receptor beta chains given below trace back to one sample, sequenced in a study of blood T cell repertoires in COVID-19. Assay: immunoSEQ multiplex PCR; the TCRdb copy retains only in-frame clones and omits some. Here the sample spans approximately 69,000 clones, 73% being singletons. Sequencing was performed on peripheral blood. Receptors were obtained from a man between 60 and 75 years old with acute or convalescent COVID-19.

The chain recombines TRBV4-1 with TRBJ1-5; TRBD1 matches at 8 bases. V trimming: 0 bases; J trimming: 6 bases; junction bases outside the gene matches: 4. Germline assignment: CDR1 MGHRA and CDR2 YSYEKL. The CDR3 is made up of 15 amino acids. The CDR3 DNA is TGCGCCAGCAGCCAAGATGGGACAGGCAGTCAGCCCCAGCATTTT. Its protein product is CASSQDGTGSQPQHF.

This clone was observed a few times. The chain has TRBV5-3 and TRBJ1-2, with 7 bases lining up with TRBD1. TRBV5-3 carries the ORF label, with uncertain function. The CDR3 runs 14 residues. Germline trimming cut 4 bases from V and 2 bases from J; bases unmatched to any gene: 5. CDR3 sequence reads: CARSSRQGNYGYTF. Here the CDR3 DNA reads TGTGCCAGAAGCAGCCGACAGGGAAACTATGGCTACACCTTC.

This clone was picked up many times. The chain uses TRBV6-6 and TRBJ1-3; D ambiguous. This CDR3 region has 13 residues. The V gene's germline CDR1 is MNHNY and CDR2 SVGAGI (reference sequence). Trimming stripped 11 bases from V and 0 bases from J, with 11 bases between. DNA for the CDR3: TGTGCCTCCCGGGATGGCTCTGGAAACACCATATATTTT. Translation gives CASRDGSGNTIYF.

This sequence joins TRBV6-1 and TRBJ2-7, with 7 bases that match TRBD2. The CDR3 extends over 14 amino acids. Germline CDR1 reads MNHNS; CDR2 reads SASEGT. The J segment lost 4 bases and the V segment lost 2 bases, leaving 5 bases of the junction unmatched. The CDR3 is CASSERTSSYEQYV. CDR3 nucleotides: TGTGCCAGCAGTGAAAGGACTAGTAGTTACGAGCAGTACGTC.

J is TRBJ2-3 and V is TRBV30; TRBD1 agrees at 7 bases. CDR1 and CDR2 (germline): GTSNPN, SVGIG (reference sequence). The junction had 4 bases not matched to a gene; V was cut back by 4 bases and J by 6 bases. This CDR3 contains 12 residues. CDR3 nucleotides: TGTGCCTGGACAAGGGGGCGGGATACGCAGTATTTT. It specifies CAWTRGRDTQYF.

This sequence joins TRBV3-1 (or the pseudogene TRBV3-2) and TRBJ2-3; 8 nucleotides agree with TRBD2. Germline V gives CDR1 LGHDT, CDR2 YNNKEL (reference sequence). This CDR3 contains 15 residues. The junction had 4 bases not matched to a gene; V was cut back by 3 bases and J by 2 bases. CDR3: CASSQFSGVTDTQYF. CDR3 nucleotides: TGTGCCAGCAGCCAGTTTAGCGGGGTCACAGATACGCAGTATTTT.

This clone was picked up a small number of times. CDR3 in amino acids: CASSIIEVHGELFF. The CDR3 DNA sequence: TGTGCCAGTAGTATTATTGAGGTTCACGGGGAGCTGTTTTTT. The chain links TRBV19 to TRBJ2-2, with D uncertain. There are 14 residues in the CDR3. Trimming left V 3 bases short and J 7 bases short, with 12 bases between. CDR1 LNHDA and CDR2 SQIVND come from the germline V gene (reference sequence).

The chain joins TRBV5-1 to TRBJ1-1, with D perhaps TRBD1 (5 bases). V shed 0 bases and J shed 6 bases, with 9 bases lying between them. The CDR3 runs 13 residues. Germline V gene lookup returns CDR1 SGHRS and CDR2 YFSETQ. The CDR3 region has the DNA TGCGCCAGCAGCTTGGGACAGTTACCTGAAGCTTTCTTT. It translates to CASSLGQLPEAFF.

This clone was counted only a few times. The gene calls are TRBV7-9 and TRBJ1-4; weak D call: TRBD1 (6 bases). V was shortened by 4 bases and J by 0 bases, with 9 bases between the two germline ends. This CDR3 contains 15 residues. Per the germline V gene, CDR1 is SEHNR and CDR2 is FQNEAQ (reference sequence). The CDR3 is CASSSRQATNEKLFF. The DNA of the CDR3 is TGTGCCAGCAGCTCCAGACAGGCAACTAATGAAAAACTGTTTTTT.

This chain uses TRBV7-3 with TRBJ1-5, with a possible D match to TRBD1 (6 bases). V lost 2 bases and J 2 bases, leaving 7 bases between the germline ends. CDR1 is SGHTA and CDR2 is FQGTGA in the germline V gene. The CDR3 covers 14 residues. CDR3 nucleotides: TGTGCCAGCAGCTTACCAGGGGGCAATCAGCCCCAGCATTTT. Encoded protein: CASSLPGGNQPQHF.

The rearrangement links TRBV6-5 to TRBJ1-5; the D is unclear. Trimming cost V 8 bases and J 2 bases, with 7 bases left between them. The CDR3 contains 12 residues. The germline gives CDR1 MNHEY, CDR2 SVGAGI. DNA of the CDR3: TGTGCCAGCGTCGGAGGCAATCAGCCCCAGCATTTT. This translates into CASVGGNQPQHF.

V usage is TRBV4-2 and J usage is TRBJ1-4; possibly TRBD1 for D (6 bases). CDR1 LGHNA and CDR2 YNFKEQ come from the germline V gene. With 0 bases removed from V and 8 bases from J, the gap between germline ends came to 16 bases. The CDR3 covers 16 residues. CDR3 sequence reads: CASSQEGRTDWEKLFF. DNA of the CDR3: TGTGCCAGCAGCCAAGAAGGTCGGACAGATTGGGAAAAACTGTTTTTT.

The DNA for the CDR3 is TGTGCCAGCAGTGAAGAGAGTTCTGGCGGGGGAGCATACGAGCAGTACGTC. This encodes CASSEESSGGGAYEQYV. The genes are TRBV6-1 and TRBJ2-7; 7 nucleotides match TRBD2. The CDR3 length is 17 residues. With 1 base clipped from V and 4 bases from J, the junction kept 13 bases outside the gene matches. CDR1 is MNHNS, CDR2 SASEGT, per germline.

The chain employs TRBV18 and TRBJ2-2; a weak D match, TRBD2 (6 bases). V was cut by 0 bases and J by 1 base, with 9 bases left in between. Germline CDR1 is KGHSH and CDR2 is LQKENI. The CDR3 spans 16 residues. The CDR3 is CASSPPAEGNTGELFF. In DNA form, the CDR3 reads TGTGCCAGCTCACCACCGGCGGAGGGGAACACCGGGGAGCTGTTTTTT.

V usage is TRBV2 and J usage is TRBJ2-3, with D maybe TRBD2 (5 bases). The CDR3 consists of 12 residues. Germline values: CDR1 SNHLY, CDR2 FYNNEI. Trimming left V 8 bases short and J 4 bases short, with 10 bases between. CDR3 sequence reads: CASGPGADTQYF. CDR3 DNA sequence: TGTGCCAGCGGACCCGGGGCAGATACGCAGTATTTT.

V gene TRBV18 combines with J gene TRBJ2-5; TRBD2 matches 8 bases. Germline V lookup: CDR1 KGHSH, CDR2 LQKENI. Unmatched junction bases numbered 4, after V lost 4 bases and J lost 3 bases. This CDR3 has 14 amino acids. The CDR3 DNA reads TGTGCCAGCTCACTCAGGCGGGGGGAAGAGACCCAGTACTTC. As protein: CASSLRRGEETQYF.

The CDR3 sequence is CASSLLSVYF. DNA of the CDR3: TGTGCCAGCAGTTTACTGTCCGTGTACTTC. The chain links TRBV12-3 or TRBV12-4 to TRBJ2-7; D is ambiguous. Trimming pared 2 bases from V and 12 bases from J, leaving 8 bases between. This CDR3 is built from 10 residues.

The chain is built from TRBV4-2 and TRBJ2-5; D is perhaps TRBD2 (7 bases). From germline, CDR1 is LGHNA and CDR2 YNFKEQ. Trimming shortened V by 0 bases and J by 4 bases, and 24 bases separated the two germline ends. The CDR3 sequence is 19 residues long. The CDR3 DNA reads as TGTGCCAGCAGCCAAGAAGGGGTAATAATGGCAGGGGAGGGAGAGACCCAGTACTTC. Residues: CASSQEGVIMAGEGETQYF.

The gene calls are TRBV14 and TRBJ2-2; no definite D call. Germline-derived CDR1 and CDR2 are SGHDN and FVKESK. The CDR3 runs 13 residues. V was cut by 5 bases and J by 1 base, with 5 bases left in between. The chain's CDR3 is CASSFQNTGELFF. CDR3 in DNA: TGTGCCAGCAGCTTTCAGAACACCGGGGAGCTGTTTTTT.

This clone was seen once. V and J are TRBV6-5 and TRBJ1-5, with 7 bases aligning to TRBD1. Germline CDR1 and CDR2: MNHEY and SVGAGI. V lost 6 bases to trimming and J lost 2 bases; unmatched junction nucleotides: 4. The CDR3 is made up of 14 amino acids. The CDR3 sequence: CASRQTGRNQPQHF. The CDR3 DNA is TGTGCCAGCAGGCAGACAGGGCGCAATCAGCCCCAGCATTTT.

J is TRBJ1-2 and V is TRBV2; the D gene is possibly TRBD1 (5 bases). The V gene lost 8 bases and the J gene lost 7 bases, with 8 bases spanning the gap. Germline values: CDR1 SNHLY, CDR2 FYNNEI. The length of the CDR3 is 10 residues. In DNA form, the CDR3 reads TGTGCCAGCGGGGGGGTTGGCTACACCTTC. This encodes CASGGVGYTF.

The chain links TRBV9 to TRBJ1-2, with D perhaps TRBD1 (6 bases). The CDR3 is 15 residues long. Per germline, CDR1 SGDLS and CDR2 YYNGEE. Trimming left V 3 bases short and J 5 bases short, with 17 bases between. DNA of the CDR3: TGTGCCAGCAGCGGGAAGGTGCGGACAGTTTATGGCTACACCTTC. This codes for CASSGKVRTVYGYTF.

This chain connects TRBV5-1 to TRBJ2-7; TRBD2 is a possible D gene (5 bases). Trimming removed 4 bases from V and 6 bases from J, with 17 bases in between. The CDR3 covers 14 residues. Germline CDR1 SGHRS, CDR2 YFSETQ. As DNA, the CDR3 is TGCGCCAGCAGCCCGGTCGAGGGTTCGGTCGAGCAGTACGTC. Residues: CASSPVEGSVEQYV.

The gene calls are TRBV7-5 and TRBJ2-5; the table's D call, TRBD1, has no DNA check behind it. TRBV7-5 constitutes a pseudogene. This CDR3 has 14 amino acids. The CDR3 loop is CVRSLNSFQETQYF. The CDR3 nucleotides are TGTGTCAGAAGCTTAAACAGCTTTCAAGAGACCCAGTACTTC.

The chain's CDR3 is CASRWTGGKDEQYV. The CDR3 DNA follows: TGTGCCAGCAGGTGGACAGGGGGAAAGGACGAGCAGTACGTC. The chain employs TRBV6-5 and TRBJ2-7, with 10 bases fitting TRBD1. The CDR3 extends over 14 amino acids. The V segment lost 6 bases and the J segment 5 bases; nucleotides outside the gene matches: 7. The germline V gene encodes CDR1 MNHEY and CDR2 SVGAGI.

This sequence joins TRBV24-1 and TRBJ2-5; no firm D call. With 2 bases removed from V and 6 bases from J, the gap between germline ends came to 12 bases. The CDR3 totals 14 residues. Germline V lookup: CDR1 KGHDR, CDR2 SFDVKD. The CDR3 reads CATSDSQVPKTQYF. CDR3 in DNA: TGTGCCACCAGTGATTCGCAGGTACCGAAGACCCAGTACTTC.

This clone occurred a few times. The chain employs TRBV7-9 and TRBJ2-1; 9 bases agree with TRBD1. CDR1 SEHNR and CDR2 FQNEAQ come from the germline V gene (reference sequence). The length of the CDR3 is 18 residues. Unmatched junction bases numbered 17, after V lost 4 bases and J lost 7 bases. The CDR3 DNA reads TGTGCCAGCAGCTCACCCGACCCTCCGGGACAGGGAGAGAATGAGCAGTTCTTC. It specifies CASSSPDPPGQGENEQFF.

This clone showed up just once. V usage is TRBV18 and J usage is TRBJ2-2, with a weak D call TRBD2 (5 bases). V was cut by 6 bases and J by 5 bases, with 13 bases left in between. Germline CDR1 is KGHSH and CDR2 is LQKENI. The CDR3 contains 14 residues. The CDR3 nucleotides are TGTGCCAGCTCTACAGAGGGCGGGACCGGGGAGCTGTTTTTT. It yields the protein CASSTEGGTGELFF.

V and J are TRBV15 and TRBJ2-3; no reliable D call. Between the trimmed V and J ends, which lost 2 bases and 0 bases, there was a span of 15 bases. Germline CDR1 and CDR2: LNHNV and YYDKDF (reference sequence). The CDR3 contains 17 residues. CDR3 region: CATSRIATTTSTDTQYF. CDR3 sequence (DNA): TGTGCCACCAGCAGAATAGCTACTACCACGAGCACAGATACGCAGTATTTT. Full variable domain (remainder filled in from reference TRBV15 and TRBJ2-3): DAMVIQNPRYQVTQFGKPVTLSCSQTLNHNVMYWYQQKSSQAPKLLFHYYDKDFNNEADTPDNFQSRRPNTSFCFLDIRSPGLGDTAMYLCATSRIATTTSTDTQYFGPGTRLTVL.

This clone was detected only once. This chain joins TRBV19 and TRBJ1-5, with TRBD1 identical over 7 bases. J gave up 3 bases and V 3 bases, and 8 bases lay outside the gene matches. The CDR3 loop spans 16 amino acids. Germline V gene data show CDR1 as LNHDA and CDR2 as SQIVND (reference sequence). This chain's CDR3 is CASSILLTGVNQPQHF. As DNA, the CDR3 is TGTGCCAGTAGTATCCTACTTACAGGGGTCAATCAGCCCCAGCATTTT.

V usage is TRBV28 and J usage is TRBJ1-5; the D gene is possibly TRBD1 (5 bases). Germline CDR1 and CDR2: MDHEN and SYDVKM. Trimming stripped 5 bases from V and 3 bases from J, with 20 bases between. The CDR3 has 17 residues. CDR3 region: CASSRLSGLNNNQPQHF. CDR3 DNA: TGTGCCAGCAGTCGTCTATCAGGGTTAAATAACAATCAGCCCCAGCATTTT.

The chain recombines TRBV6-1 with TRBJ2-7, with D possibly TRBD2 on 5 matching bases. Germline-derived CDR1 and CDR2 are MNHNS and SASEGT. Trimming took off 0 bases at V and 2 bases at J, with 11 bases between the two ends. The CDR3 totals 15 residues. The CDR3 here is CASSEALVGAYEQYV. The CDR3 DNA is TGTGCCAGCAGTGAAGCCCTAGTCGGGGCCTACGAGCAGTACGTC.